Ten or more counts support the clone carrying this T cell receptor beta chain. V lost 6 bases, J lost 1 base, and 6 bases lay in between. Looked up from germline, CDR1 is DFQATT and CDR2 is SNEGSKA (reference sequence). The CDR3 runs 11 residues. The source of the sample is a study of glioma-infiltrating T cells. Amplification of TCR alpha and beta CDR3 regions from RNA used iRepertoire nested multiplex PCR. MiXCR was run by TCRdb on the multiplex PCR reads, yielding one entry per CDR3 protein. Seen here are 150,000 or so distinct CDR3 sequences, roughly two fifths observed once, and the top ten hold around 20%.

The sample consisted of glioma tissue, nonneoplastic brain tissue, or PBMCs (not recorded which). The chain recombines TRBV20-1 with TRBJ1-1; D is unclear. The TCR sequence derives from a human donor with low-grade glioma or glioblastoma, undergoing nonglioma brain surgery, or in good health (not recorded which). CDR3: CSAPENTEAFF. The CDR3, as DNA: TGCAGTGCCCCCGAGAACACTGAAGCTTTCTTT.